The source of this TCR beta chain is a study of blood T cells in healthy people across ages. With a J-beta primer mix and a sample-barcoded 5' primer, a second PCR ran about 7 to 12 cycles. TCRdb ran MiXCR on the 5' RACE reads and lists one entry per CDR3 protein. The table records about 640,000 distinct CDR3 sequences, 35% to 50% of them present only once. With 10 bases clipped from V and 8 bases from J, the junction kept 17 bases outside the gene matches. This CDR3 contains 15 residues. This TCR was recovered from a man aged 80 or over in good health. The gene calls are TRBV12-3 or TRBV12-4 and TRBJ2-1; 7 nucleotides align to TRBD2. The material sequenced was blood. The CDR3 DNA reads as TGTGCCACCCAGTTAGGGGCGGGAGACGCGGATGAGCAGTTCTTC. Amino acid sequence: CATQLGAGDADEQFF.